A single T cell receptor beta chain is shown here with its context. As yet, its antigen is unknown. Within the sample, other DNA sequences also encode this same CDR3. These data come from a study of cytomegalovirus exposure and HLA in healthy donors. General study results and limits: Analyzed later, association rates of TCRs varied across HLA loci, with DRB1 most and HLA-C fewest. There were several of the most significant clusters that appeared linked to common viral pathogens in a later analysis. According to a later analysis, donors in an Asian-associated ancestry cluster reportedly had fewer N-insertions than the roughly 670-donor mean. In terms of immune exposure information, only CMV serostatus was available.

With 60 Vbeta and 13 Jbeta primers, the PCR was carried out. TCRdb's copy holds only in-frame clones and misses some; the assay was immunoSEQ multiplex PCR. The sample gives under 300,000 clones, 80% to 95% of which show up once; 1.5% to 2% is in the top ten. The CDR3 loop spans 12 amino acids. Between the trimmed V and J ends, which lost 0 bases and 8 bases, there was a span of 4 bases. CDR1 KGHSH and CDR2 LQKENI come from the germline V gene. This clonotype originated in a girl aged 2 to 10 in good health and CMV-seronegative. Sequenced: PBMCs. This rearrangement joins TRBV18 to TRBJ1-4; D is unclear. The CDR3 DNA reads TGTGCCAGCTCACCACCCGGGGAAAAACTGTTTTTT. Encoded protein: CASSPPGEKLFF.